This T cell receptor beta chain is from a study of identical twins. Overall study results and limits: Among monozygotic twins, out-of-frame TCR alpha sharing exceeded what models predicted. Analyses of zero insertions could be partly confounded by invariant MAIT and iNKT cells.

This clonotype was seen more than once but under ten times. Its antigen is currently unknown. TCRdb called the 5' RACE reads again in MiXCR, with one record for every CDR3 protein. Here the sample spans 500,000 to 600,000 distinct CDR3 sequences, less than 25% being singletons. Donors were all healthy Caucasians. This CDR3 comprises 15 residues. The V gene lost 3 bases and the J gene lost 0 bases, with 12 bases spanning the gap. These same data were also listed under a study on T cells expressing NK-cell markers.

The receptor comes from a woman between 18 and 29 years old in good health. What was sequenced was CD4+ T cells sorted from blood. This sequence joins TRBV12-3 or TRBV12-4 and TRBJ2-7; D gene uncertain. CDR3 sequence reads: CASSFGPVDSYEQYF. The CDR3 DNA follows: TGTGCCAGCAGTTTTGGTCCGGTTGACTCCTACGAGCAGTACTTC.